This is a list of T cell receptor beta chains from one sample in a study of blood T cell repertoires in COVID-19. Sequencing was performed with immunoSEQ multiplex PCR; in TCRdb, only in-frame clones are kept and a portion is missing. The table shows about 270,000 clones, with around 82% occurring only once. The sample was peripheral blood. The receptors stem from a woman under 30 with acute or convalescent COVID-19. The CDR3 runs from the conserved cysteine through the conserved F or W. Fields, in order: D gene, J gene, V gene, CDR3 protein. D genes are given only for firm matches.

d_call: .
j_call: TRBJ2-7
v_call: TRBV27
cdr3_aa: CASSFRTSQGGSSYEQYF

d_call: .
j_call: TRBJ1-2
v_call: TRBV4-3
cdr3_aa: CASSQDRQADYGYTF

d_call: TRBD1
j_call: TRBJ2-3
v_call: TRBV13
cdr3_aa: CASSPPTGGLSTDTQYF

d_call: .
j_call: TRBJ1-1
v_call: TRBV7-2
cdr3_aa: CASSLDPGKTEAFF

d_call: .
j_call: TRBJ1-4
v_call: TRBV6-1
cdr3_aa: CASSEVGGVLFF

d_call: .
j_call: TRBJ1-3
v_call: TRBV19
cdr3_aa: CASSAYTSGNTIYF

d_call: TRBD2
j_call: TRBJ2-7
v_call: TRBV7-9
cdr3_aa: CASSTAGTSGSVYEQYF

d_call: TRBD1
j_call: TRBJ2-1
v_call: TRBV18
cdr3_aa: CASSLRRQGYNEQFF

d_call: .
j_call: TRBJ1-4
v_call: TRBV10-2
cdr3_aa: CASSESGGQKLFF

d_call: TRBD2
j_call: TRBJ2-1
v_call: TRBV7-9
cdr3_aa: CASSSGGSSYNEQFF

d_call: TRBD2
j_call: TRBJ2-1
v_call: TRBV9
cdr3_aa: CASSVGTSGRYEQFF

d_call: TRBD2
j_call: TRBJ2-3
v_call: TRBV11-2
cdr3_aa: CASSLAGLAGVVDTQYF

d_call: .
j_call: TRBJ1-2
v_call: TRBV27
cdr3_aa: CASSLSLPRGVGYGYTF

d_call: TRBD1
j_call: TRBJ2-7
v_call: TRBV4-3
cdr3_aa: CASSQEWSRGLVYEQYF

d_call: TRBD2
j_call: TRBJ2-3
v_call: TRBV5-4
cdr3_aa: CASSLVRLAGDTDTQYF

d_call: .
j_call: TRBJ2-1
v_call: TRBV6-5
cdr3_aa: CASSLTSSSYNEQFF

d_call: .
j_call: TRBJ1-2
v_call: TRBV28
cdr3_aa: CASRPTGTFGGYTF

d_call: .
j_call: TRBJ1-1
v_call: TRBV18
cdr3_aa: CASSPRTDNTEAFF

d_call: .
j_call: TRBJ1-5
v_call: TRBV30
cdr3_aa: CAWSWPGTFRQPQHF

d_call: TRBD1
j_call: TRBJ1-2
v_call: TRBV11-2
cdr3_aa: CASSSLDRDYGYTF

d_call: TRBD2
j_call: TRBJ2-3
v_call: TRBV10-2
cdr3_aa: CASSTSGNSDTQYF

d_call: .
j_call: TRBJ1-1
v_call: TRBV5-1
cdr3_aa: CASSFLSGEAFF

d_call: TRBD1
j_call: TRBJ2-4
v_call: TRBV3-1/TRBV3-2
cdr3_aa: CASSQDSWTGGIAKNIQYF

d_call: TRBD1
j_call: TRBJ1-1
v_call: TRBV3-1/TRBV3-2
cdr3_aa: CASSPRYRQGLGAFF

d_call: TRBD2
j_call: TRBJ2-7
v_call: TRBV4-1
cdr3_aa: CASSQESSGSYEQYF

d_call: TRBD2
j_call: TRBJ2-5
v_call: TRBV4-3
cdr3_aa: CASSQVASGGQETQYF

d_call: .
j_call: TRBJ2-5
v_call: TRBV28
cdr3_aa: CASNQGYLETQYF

d_call: TRBD1
j_call: TRBJ2-1
v_call: TRBV7-8
cdr3_aa: CASSTGGAGTGGNEQFF

d_call: .
j_call: TRBJ1-5
v_call: TRBV19
cdr3_aa: CASSMPDRQSPDQPQHF

d_call: .
j_call: TRBJ1-4
v_call: TRBV11-2
cdr3_aa: CASSLGWQGLSNEKLFF

d_call: TRBD1
j_call: TRBJ2-1
v_call: TRBV9
cdr3_aa: CASRARQGLKFF

d_call: TRBD2
j_call: TRBJ2-1
v_call: TRBV7-9
cdr3_aa: CASSLTSGFYNEQFF

d_call: .
j_call: TRBJ2-7
v_call: TRBV27
cdr3_aa: CASSFSGYRYEQYF

d_call: TRBD2
j_call: TRBJ2-5
v_call: TRBV3-1/TRBV3-2
cdr3_aa: CASSWGLAGGPLETQYF

d_call: TRBD2
j_call: TRBJ2-1
v_call: TRBV27
cdr3_aa: CASSFNGLARDEQFF

d_call: .
j_call: TRBJ1-2
v_call: TRBV18
cdr3_aa: CASSRGQKDNYGYTF

d_call: TRBD1
j_call: TRBJ2-7
v_call: TRBV7-9
cdr3_aa: CASSPRTGSYEQYF

d_call: TRBD1
j_call: TRBJ2-3
v_call: TRBV25-1
cdr3_aa: CASSEYITGGYRTDTQYF

d_call: .
j_call: TRBJ1-2
v_call: TRBV7-8
cdr3_aa: CASSPPSGQTSGYTF

d_call: .
j_call: TRBJ2-7
v_call: TRBV6-2/TRBV6-3
cdr3_aa: CASSYNNYEQYF

d_call: TRBD2
j_call: TRBJ2-7
v_call: TRBV5-4
cdr3_aa: CASSLTRLAGVSWYEQYF

d_call: TRBD1
j_call: TRBJ2-2
v_call: TRBV7-6
cdr3_aa: CASSPRGQDLTGELFF

d_call: .
j_call: TRBJ2-7
v_call: TRBV5-1
cdr3_aa: CASSLAVPYEQYF

d_call: .
j_call: TRBJ2-7
v_call: TRBV9
cdr3_aa: CASSVGTHSYEQYF

d_call: .
j_call: TRBJ2-1
v_call: TRBV27
cdr3_aa: CASSWDWSSYNEQFF

d_call: TRBD2
j_call: TRBJ2-1
v_call: TRBV11-3
cdr3_aa: CASSPNSAGRGSNEQFF

d_call: .
j_call: TRBJ1-1
v_call: TRBV20-1
cdr3_aa: CSARGRGGSFF

d_call: .
j_call: TRBJ1-1
v_call: TRBV6-2/TRBV6-3
cdr3_aa: CASSYSLGTTPLTTEAFF

d_call: .
j_call: TRBJ2-2
v_call: TRBV7-8
cdr3_aa: CASSRRQFQGGELFF

d_call: TRBD2
j_call: TRBJ2-1
v_call: TRBV5-1
cdr3_aa: CASSLDGTSVTYNEQFF

d_call: TRBD2
j_call: TRBJ2-3
v_call: TRBV7-6
cdr3_aa: CASSLARGLGGGSGTQYF

d_call: TRBD2
j_call: TRBJ2-5
v_call: TRBV27
cdr3_aa: CASSFFAGGRETQYF

d_call: .
j_call: TRBJ1-2
v_call: TRBV5-1
cdr3_aa: CASSPSRVTHGYTF